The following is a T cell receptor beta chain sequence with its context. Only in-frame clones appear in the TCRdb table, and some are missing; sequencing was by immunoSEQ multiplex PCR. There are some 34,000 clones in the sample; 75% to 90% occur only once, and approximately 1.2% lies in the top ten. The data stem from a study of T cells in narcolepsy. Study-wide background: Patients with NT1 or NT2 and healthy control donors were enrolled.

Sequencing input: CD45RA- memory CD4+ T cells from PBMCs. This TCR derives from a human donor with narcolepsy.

The CDR3 spells CASSLRRTGHEQFF. The DNA of the CDR3 is TGTGCCAGCAGTTTACGGAGAACAGGGCATGAGCAGTTCTTC. The V and J genes are TRBV6-5 and TRBJ2-1; perhaps TRBD1 as D (6 bases). Per the germline V gene, CDR1 is MNHEY and CDR2 is SVGAGI. Trimming took off 4 bases at V and 8 bases at J, with 15 bases between the two ends. The CDR3 extends over 14 amino acids.